These T cell receptor beta chains were read from a single sample in a study of T cells in Graves' hyperthyroidism and ophthalmopathy. One entry per CDR3 protein, called by TCRdb with MiXCR from the multiplex PCR reads. The table shows a few hundred thousand distinct CDR3 sequences, with about 16% occurring only once. The specimen was blood. Receptor source: a young woman with Graves' ophthalmopathy. CDR3s include the opening cysteine and the closing phenylalanine or tryptophan. Fields, in order: V gene, J gene, D gene, clone size, CDR3 protein, CDR3 DNA. A D gene is named only where the DNA matches it firmly. The size field is filled for only some rows; it gives once, few, many or a size class.

V gene: TRBV27; J gene: TRBJ2-7; D gene: .; clone size: .; CDR3 protein: CASSGKISYEQYF; CDR3 DNA: TGTGCCAGCAGTGGTAAGATCTCCTACGAGCAGTACTTC
V gene: TRBV7-9; J gene: TRBJ2-1; D gene: TRBD2; clone size: many; CDR3 protein: CASSLEGPASGRSSEQFF; CDR3 DNA: TGTGCCAGCAGCTTAGAGGGCCCGGCTAGCGGGAGAAGTAGTGAGCAGTTCTTC
V gene: TRBV20-1; J gene: TRBJ1-1; D gene: .; clone size: .; CDR3 protein: CSGGTANTEAFF; CDR3 DNA: TGCAGTGGGGGGACTGCAAACACTGAAGCTTTCTTT
V gene: TRBV6-2/TRBV6-3; J gene: TRBJ2-3; D gene: TRBD1; clone size: many; CDR3 protein: CASSSGQGPSTDTQYF; CDR3 DNA: TGTGCCAGCAGTTCTGGACAGGGGCCTAGCACAGATACGCAGTATTTT
V gene: TRBV5-1; J gene: TRBJ2-4; D gene: .; clone size: .; CDR3 protein: CASSVDLGTVQYF; CDR3 DNA: TGTGCCAGCAGCGTAGACTTGGGAACCGTTCAGTACTTC
V gene: TRBV9; J gene: TRBJ1-4; D gene: .; clone size: .; CDR3 protein: CASTPQGTEGEKLFF; CDR3 DNA: TGTGCCAGCACCCCTCAGGGGACTGAAGGGGAAAAACTGTTTTTT
V gene: TRBV12-3/TRBV12-4; J gene: TRBJ1-2; D gene: TRBD1; clone size: .; CDR3 protein: CASSLVTGLLLYGYTF; CDR3 DNA: TGTGCCAGCAGTTTAGTGACAGGGCTTCTACTCTATGGCTACACCTTC
V gene: TRBV7-2; J gene: TRBJ2-5; D gene: .; clone size: .; CDR3 protein: CASSLAGPWDTQYF; CDR3 DNA: TGTGCCAGCAGCTTAGCGGGGCCGTGGGATACCCAGTACTTC
V gene: TRBV12-3/TRBV12-4; J gene: TRBJ2-7; D gene: .; clone size: many; CDR3 protein: CASSLLQRYEQYF; CDR3 DNA: TGTGCCAGCAGTCTCCTTCAACGCTACGAGCAGTACTTC
V gene: TRBV27; J gene: TRBJ2-7; D gene: TRBD1; clone size: few; CDR3 protein: CATNRGTGEQYF; CDR3 DNA: TGTGCCACCAACAGGGGAACGGGGGAGCAGTACTTC
V gene: TRBV9; J gene: TRBJ2-5; D gene: .; clone size: few; CDR3 protein: CASSRSSSWGQETQYF; CDR3 DNA: TGTGCCAGCAGCCGTTCGTCTAGCTGGGGCCAAGAGACCCAGTACTTC
V gene: TRBV11-2; J gene: TRBJ2-1; D gene: TRBD1; clone size: many; CDR3 protein: CASSGQGLLEQFF; CDR3 DNA: TGTGCCAGCAGCGGACAGGGTTTACTTGAGCAGTTCTTC
V gene: TRBV13; J gene: TRBJ2-3; D gene: TRBD2; clone size: few; CDR3 protein: CASSTLAGGRGTDTQYF; CDR3 DNA: TGTGCCAGCAGCACACTAGCGGGAGGACGGGGAACAGATACGCAGTATTTT
V gene: TRBV12-3/TRBV12-4; J gene: TRBJ2-1; D gene: TRBD2; clone size: many; CDR3 protein: CASSLLIGRINEQFF; CDR3 DNA: TGTGCCAGCAGTCTTCTTATCGGGAGGATTAATGAGCAGTTCTTC
V gene: TRBV4-1; J gene: TRBJ2-2; D gene: .; clone size: few; CDR3 protein: CASSQVFVLGSGELFF; CDR3 DNA: TGCGCCAGCAGCCAAGTTTTCGTTCTCGGCTCCGGGGAGCTGTTTTTT
V gene: TRBV4-3; J gene: TRBJ1-4; D gene: TRBD1; clone size: .; CDR3 protein: CASSRWDRETEKLFF; CDR3 DNA: TGCGCCAGCAGCCGTTGGGACAGGGAGACCGAAAAACTGTTTTTT
V gene: TRBV20-1; J gene: TRBJ1-4; D gene: .; clone size: few; CDR3 protein: CSARGRKQGEGEKLFF; CDR3 DNA: TGCAGTGCTAGAGGACGCAAACAGGGAGAGGGTGAAAAACTGTTTTTT
V gene: TRBV3-1; J gene: TRBJ2-1; D gene: TRBD2; clone size: many; CDR3 protein: CASSQGILAGEQFF; CDR3 DNA: TGTGCCAGCAGCCAAGGTATACTAGCGGGTGAGCAGTTCTTC
V gene: TRBV5-4; J gene: TRBJ2-7; D gene: TRBD2; clone size: few; CDR3 protein: CASSDPSSGRNSQYF; CDR3 DNA: TGTGCCAGCAGCGATCCCTCTAGCGGGAGGAATTCGCAGTACTTC
V gene: TRBV19; J gene: TRBJ2-2; D gene: .; clone size: few; CDR3 protein: CASSPQGLSTGELFF; CDR3 DNA: TGTGCCAGTAGTCCTCAAGGACTAAGTACCGGGGAGCTGTTTTTT
V gene: TRBV6-5; J gene: TRBJ2-5; D gene: .; clone size: .; CDR3 protein: CASSGRSHAREQYF; CDR3 DNA: TGTGCCAGCAGCGGCCGGTCCCATGCTCGGGAGCAGTACTTC
V gene: TRBV28; J gene: TRBJ1-2; D gene: .; clone size: many; CDR3 protein: CATDREGLGNYGYTF; CDR3 DNA: TGTGCCACCGACCGAGAAGGGCTTGGGAACTATGGCTACACCTTC
V gene: TRBV5-6; J gene: TRBJ2-1; D gene: .; clone size: many; CDR3 protein: CASSFPLDNEQFF; CDR3 DNA: TGTGCCAGCAGCTTTCCCCTAGACAATGAGCAGTTCTTC
V gene: TRBV20-1; J gene: TRBJ2-1; D gene: TRBD2; clone size: many; CDR3 protein: CSALGTSGYNEQFF; CDR3 DNA: TGCAGTGCACTGGGGACTAGCGGGTACAATGAGCAGTTCTTC
V gene: TRBV11-2; J gene: TRBJ2-1; D gene: TRBD2; clone size: once; CDR3 protein: CASSSLTPGGGSGSFHEQFF; CDR3 DNA: TGTGCCAGCAGCTCCCTAACCCCGGGGGGGGGTAGCGGGAGTTTCCATGAGCAGTTCTTC
V gene: TRBV20-1; J gene: TRBJ2-7; D gene: .; clone size: few; CDR3 protein: CSARDRGKQLDEQYF; CDR3 DNA: TGCAGTGCTAGAGATAGGGGAAAACAGCTGGACGAGCAGTACTTC
V gene: TRBV28; J gene: TRBJ1-1; D gene: .; clone size: many; CDR3 protein: CASRDPLNTEAFF; CDR3 DNA: TGTGCCAGCAGGGATCCCTTGAACACTGAAGCTTTCTTT
V gene: TRBV19; J gene: TRBJ2-7; D gene: .; clone size: .; CDR3 protein: CASSTYPRGFSYEQYF; CDR3 DNA: TGTGCCAGTAGTACGTACCCACGGGGGTTTTCCTACGAGCAGTACTTC
V gene: TRBV2; J gene: TRBJ2-1; D gene: .; clone size: few; CDR3 protein: CASSSNPRSEPDEQFF; CDR3 DNA: TGTGCCAGCAGTTCCAACCCTCGATCGGAGCCCGATGAGCAGTTCTTC
V gene: TRBV20-1; J gene: TRBJ2-3; D gene: TRBD2; clone size: many; CDR3 protein: CSARLAGGSLPQYF; CDR3 DNA: TGCAGTGCTAGATTAGCGGGAGGGTCCCTTCCGCAGTATTTT
V gene: TRBV18; J gene: TRBJ1-2; D gene: .; clone size: many; CDR3 protein: CASSPVQLSNYGYTF; CDR3 DNA: TGTGCCAGCTCACCCGTTCAGTTGAGTAACTATGGCTACACCTTC
V gene: TRBV5-1; J gene: TRBJ2-5; D gene: .; clone size: few; CDR3 protein: CASSPETPQETQYF; CDR3 DNA: TGCGCCAGCAGCCCCGAGACACCACAAGAGACCCAGTACTTC
V gene: TRBV10-3; J gene: TRBJ1-1; D gene: .; clone size: few; CDR3 protein: CAISGRGNTEAFF; CDR3 DNA: TGTGCCATCAGTGGAAGGGGGAACACTGAAGCTTTCTTT
V gene: TRBV11-3; J gene: TRBJ2-2; D gene: .; clone size: .; CDR3 protein: CASSLEGALGELFF; CDR3 DNA: TGTGCCAGCAGCTTAGAGGGGGCTCTGGGGGAGCTGTTTTTT
V gene: TRBV19; J gene: TRBJ2-7; D gene: TRBD1; clone size: .; CDR3 protein: CASSTPQGKSYEQYF; CDR3 DNA: TGTGCCAGTAGCACCCCACAGGGGAAGTCCTACGAGCAGTACTTC
V gene: TRBV20-1; J gene: TRBJ2-7; D gene: .; clone size: many; CDR3 protein: CSAARTPYEQYF; CDR3 DNA: TGCAGTGCTGCCCGGACTCCTTACGAGCAGTACTTC